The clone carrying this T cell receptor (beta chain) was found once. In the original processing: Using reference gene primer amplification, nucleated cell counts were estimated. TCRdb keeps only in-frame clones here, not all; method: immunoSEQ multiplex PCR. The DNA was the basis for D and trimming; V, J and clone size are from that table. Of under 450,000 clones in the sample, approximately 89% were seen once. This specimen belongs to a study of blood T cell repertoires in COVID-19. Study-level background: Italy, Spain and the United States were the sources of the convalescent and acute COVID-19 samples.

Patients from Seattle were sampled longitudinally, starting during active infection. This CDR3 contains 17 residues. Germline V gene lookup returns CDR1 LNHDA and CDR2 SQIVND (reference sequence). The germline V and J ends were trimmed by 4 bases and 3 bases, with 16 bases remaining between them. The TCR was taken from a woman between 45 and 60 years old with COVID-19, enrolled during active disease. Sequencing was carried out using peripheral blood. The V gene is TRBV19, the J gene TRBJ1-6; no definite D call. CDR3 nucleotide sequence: TGTGCCAGTAGTACCCCAAACCGGGAACGCTATAATTCACCCCTCCACTTT. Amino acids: CASSTPNRERYNSPLHF.